This entry lists 32 T cell receptor beta chains sequenced from one sample in a study of blood T cell repertoires in COVID-19. Method: immunoSEQ multiplex PCR; TCRdb's copy keeps in-frame clones and lacks some. The sample has 61,000 or so clones; 70% to 85% are singletons. The sequenced sample consisted of peripheral blood. The source of these receptors is a woman aged 70-85 years with acute or convalescent COVID-19.

This clone appeared a few times. The rearrangement links TRBV5-1 to TRBJ2-2, with 8 nucleotides matching TRBD2. The CDR3 length is 15 residues. CDR1 SGHRS and CDR2 YFSETQ come from the germline V gene. V lost 0 bases, J lost 4 bases, and 2 bases stayed unmatched. CDR3 protein: CASSLDLAGTGELFF. CDR3 in DNA: TGCGCCAGCAGCTTGGACCTAGCGGGCACCGGGGAGCTGTTTTTT.

This chain joins TRBV18 and TRBJ1-6; 7 nucleotides agree with TRBD1. V shed 0 bases and J 7 bases; nucleotides not matched to a gene: 9. The germline V gene encodes CDR1 KGHSH and CDR2 LQKENI. The CDR3 length is 17 residues. CDR3 sequence reads: CASSPPASGGKNSPLHF. As DNA, the CDR3 is TGTGCCAGCTCACCACCCGCTTCAGGGGGGAAGAATTCACCCCTCCACTTT.

This chain joins TRBV3-1 (or the pseudogene TRBV3-2) and TRBJ2-7; 7 bases agree with TRBD1. With 3 bases clipped from V and 3 bases from J, the junction kept 5 bases outside the gene matches. Germline CDR1 and CDR2: LGHDT and YNNKEL (reference sequence). The CDR3 spans 14 residues. The CDR3 here is CASSHPGGRYEQYF. The DNA of the CDR3 is TGTGCCAGCAGCCATCCAGGGGGTCGCTACGAGCAGTACTTC.

In this sample, this clone turned up a few times. The chain employs TRBV6-5 and TRBJ1-1, with a weak D call TRBD1 (5 bases). Germline V gene sequence: CDR1 MNHEY, CDR2 SVGAGI. Trimming shortened V by 0 bases and J by 4 bases, and 15 bases separated the two germline ends. CDR3 size: 16 residues. The CDR3 loop is CASSYSVGGGSTEAFF. CDR3 sequence (DNA): TGTGCCAGCAGTTACTCGGTTGGGGGGGGGAGCACTGAAGCTTTCTTT.

The gene calls are TRBV5-6 and TRBJ2-7; D is perhaps TRBD2 (5 bases). The germline gives CDR1 SGHDT, CDR2 YYEEEE. Trimming took off 4 bases at V and 3 bases at J, with 17 bases between the two ends. This CDR3 is built from 15 residues. The CDR3: CASSIRLQRSYEQYF. The CDR3, as DNA: TGTGCCAGCAGCATCCGGCTGCAGCGGAGCTACGAGCAGTACTTC.

The gene calls are TRBV9 and TRBJ2-5, with 11 bases that match TRBD1. Germline-derived CDR1 and CDR2 are SGDLS and YYNGEE. The CDR3 spans 15 residues. Unmatched junction bases numbered 7, after V lost 4 bases and J lost 5 bases. Here the CDR3 reads CASSPVGTGGETQYF. CDR3 DNA: TGTGCCAGCAGCCCAGTGGGGACAGGGGGGGAGACCCAGTACTTC.

Only a few counts were recorded for this clone. This chain's CDR3 is CASSPEPIWSEQFF. Written as DNA, the CDR3 is TGTGCCAGCTCACCCGAGCCGATTTGGAGTGAGCAGTTCTTC. The gene calls are TRBV6-4 and TRBJ2-1; D is ambiguous. The germline V and J ends were trimmed by 8 bases and 9 bases, with 20 bases remaining between them. Per the germline V gene, CDR1 is MRHNA and CDR2 is SNTAGT. The CDR3 length is 14 residues.

This clone was detected only a few times. The chain uses TRBV4-1 and TRBJ1-5, with TRBD1 matching over 12 bases. Germline CDR1 MGHRA, CDR2 YSYEKL. J lost 6 bases, V lost 0 bases, and 3 bases had no gene match. The CDR3 runs to 16 residues. CDR3 nucleotides: TGCGCCAGCAGCCAAGAGGGACAGGGGGCGGGTCAGCCCCAGCATTTT. It is translated as CASSQEGQGAGQPQHF.

This chain connects TRBV7-9 to TRBJ2-7; 9 nucleotides align to TRBD1. Germline V gene sequence: CDR1 SEHNR, CDR2 FQNEAQ (reference sequence). Trimming took 1 base from V and 5 from J; bases not matched to a gene: 0. This CDR3 region has 13 residues. The CDR3 protein is CASSLGTGDEQYF. CDR3 nucleotide sequence: TGTGCCAGCAGCTTAGGGACAGGGGACGAGCAGTACTTC.

This clone was picked up a small number of times. The rearrangement links TRBV6-5 to TRBJ1-2, with D perhaps matching TRBD1 (6 bases). The CDR3 is made up of 13 amino acids. Trimming pared 6 bases from V and 6 bases from J, leaving 14 bases between. CDR1 and CDR2 (germline): MNHEY, SVGAGI. In DNA, the CDR3 is TGTGCCAGCAGGGTCACAGGGACCGATGGCTACACCTTC. Its protein product is CASRVTGTDGYTF.

In this sample, this clone is medium-sized. This sequence joins TRBV19 and TRBJ1-2; D might be TRBD1 (6 bases). CDR1 is LNHDA and CDR2 is SQIVND in the germline V gene (reference sequence). The CDR3 length is 15 residues. Between the trimmed V and J ends, which lost 11 bases and 4 bases, there was a span of 23 bases. The CDR3 is CAGIIRTQGGYGYTF. The CDR3 bases are TGTGCCGGGATAATACGGACACAGGGCGGCTATGGCTACACCTTC.

The chain employs TRBV20-1 and TRBJ1-1; D is possibly TRBD1 (6 bases). Trimming left V 3 bases short and J 3 bases short, with 8 bases between. This CDR3 region has 12 residues. Germline V gene lookup returns CDR1 DFQATT and CDR2 SNEGSKA (reference sequence). CDR3 in amino acids: CSASSGDTEAFF. The CDR3, as DNA: TGCAGTGCTAGTTCAGGGGACACTGAAGCTTTCTTT.

V usage is TRBV19 and J usage is TRBJ2-4; a weak D match, TRBD2 (6 bases). The CDR3 runs to 16 residues. Germline CDR1 LNHDA, CDR2 SQIVND (reference sequence). V lost 0 bases, J lost 4 bases, and 13 bases lay in between. DNA for the CDR3: TGTGCCAGTAGTATAGACAGGTCCGGGGGTAAAAACATTCAGTACTTC. Its protein is CASSIDRSGGKNIQYF.

The chain links TRBV5-1 to TRBJ2-5; D is ambiguous. V was clipped by 3 bases and J by 1 base, with 13 bases between them. The CDR3 runs to 15 residues. Germline values: CDR1 SGHRS, CDR2 YFSETQ. The CDR3 DNA follows: TGCGCCAGCAGCTCTAATGCCTTACCCCAAGAGACCCAGTACTTC. It yields the protein CASSSNALPQETQYF. Full variable domain (remainder filled in from reference TRBV5-1 and TRBJ2-5): KAGVTQTPRYLIKTRGQQVTLSCSPISGHRSVSWYQQTPGQGLQFLFEYFSETQRNKGNFPGRFSGRQFSNSRSEMNVSTLELGDSALYLCASSSNALPQETQYFGPGTRLLVL.

The chain links TRBV27 to TRBJ2-1, with TRBD1 identical over 7 bases. V lost 3 bases and J lost 7; bases outside the gene matches: 9. The germline CDR1 and CDR2 sequences are MNHEY and SMNVEV (reference sequence). CDR3 length: 15 amino acids. The CDR3 spells CASSFRGPGGNEQFF. CDR3 in DNA: TGTGCCAGCAGTTTTAGGGGGCCCGGCGGGAATGAGCAGTTCTTC.

V and J are TRBV2 and TRBJ2-2; 7 positions match TRBD1. This CDR3 region has 15 residues. V was pared by 8 bases and J by 4 bases, with 10 bases of the junction left unmatched. The germline CDR1 and CDR2 sequences are SNHLY and FYNNEI. The CDR3 is CASFLGTAVTGELFF. As DNA, the CDR3 is TGTGCCAGCTTCCTAGGGACAGCAGTCACCGGGGAGCTGTTTTTT.

The genes are TRBV10-3 and TRBJ2-1; 10 bases are shared with TRBD2. The germline CDR1 and CDR2 sequences are ENHRY and SYGVKD. The CDR3 consists of 16 residues. Trimming at V came to 11 bases and at J to 4 bases, leaving 14 bases not matched to a gene. The CDR3 DNA sequence: TGTGCCTCCAAGGGGGTAGCGGGGGGTCGTTACAATGAGCAGTTCTTC. Translating it yields CASKGVAGGRYNEQFF.

This clone was counted a few times. This chain uses TRBV5-6 with TRBJ1-2, with TRBD1 matching 8 bases. From germline, CDR1 is SGHDT and CDR2 YYEEEE. The CDR3 is made up of 15 amino acids. V gave up 0 bases and J gave up 6 bases; unmatched junction bases: 7. The CDR3 loop reads CASSLVGQVTDGYTF. In DNA form, the CDR3 reads TGTGCCAGCAGCTTGGTGGGACAGGTAACCGATGGCTACACCTTC.

The J gene is TRBJ2-5, the V gene TRBV28, with TRBD2 matching over 8 bases. There are 15 residues in the CDR3. The germline gives CDR1 MDHEN, CDR2 SYDVKM. J lost 4 bases, V lost 7 bases, and 11 bases had no gene match. Here the CDR3 DNA reads TGTGCCAGCACCCAACTGGCGGGGGGACGAGAGACCCAGTACTTC. Amino acids: CASTQLAGGRETQYF.

This chain connects TRBV5-5 to TRBJ1-3; TRBD1 matches 7 bases. The CDR3 spans 15 residues. Germline assignment: CDR1 SGHKS and CDR2 YYEKEE (reference sequence). The trim removed 4 bases at V and 4 bases at J, leaving 8 bases unmatched. CDR3 amino acids: CASSHTQGPGNTIYF. The CDR3 DNA follows: TGTGCCAGCAGCCATACACAGGGGCCGGGAAACACCATATATTTT.

The table lists this clone with a few counts. The chain carries TRBV15 and TRBJ2-5, with 7 bases identical to TRBD2. This CDR3 contains 15 residues. The ends lost 8 bases at V and 2 bases at J; junction bases unmatched: 11. Germline V lookup: CDR1 LNHNV, CDR2 YYDKDF (reference sequence). The CDR3 coding sequence is TGTGCCACCCGTAGGGAGCGGGGTAGGCAAGAGACCCAGTACTTC. Residues: CATRRERGRQETQYF.

The chain carries TRBV5-1 and TRBJ1-6; D is perhaps TRBD1 (6 bases). Per the germline V gene, CDR1 is SGHRS and CDR2 is YFSETQ. V gave up 7 bases and J gave up 0 bases, with 14 bases separating them. This CDR3 is built from 16 residues. The CDR3 spells CASRDTKSSYNSPLHF. For the CDR3, the DNA is TGCGCCAGCCGGGACACTAAAAGCTCCTATAATTCACCCCTCCACTTT.

J is TRBJ1-5 and V is TRBV2; TRBD1 matches 10 bases. Germline assignment: CDR1 SNHLY and CDR2 FYNNEI. V was clipped by 7 bases and J by 7 bases; unmatched bases: 7. This CDR3 contains 14 residues. DNA of the CDR3: TGTGCCAGCACCGGACAGGGGGGATACCAGCCCCAGCATTTT. Protein product: CASTGQGGYQPQHF.

The chain has TRBV4-3 and TRBJ1-2; 9 bases align to TRBD1. The CDR3 extends over 14 amino acids. CDR1 and CDR2 from the germline V gene are LGHNA and YSLEER. With V trimmed by 1 base and J by 8 bases, 5 bases remained unmatched. CDR3 DNA: TGCGCCAGCAGCCAAGGACAGGGGGGGCAAGGCTACACCTTC. The encoded protein is CASSQGQGGQGYTF.

The rearrangement joins TRBV3-1 (or the pseudogene TRBV3-2) to TRBJ1-6; D gene uncertain. Germline CDR1 and CDR2: LGHDT and YNNKEL (reference sequence). V gave up 4 bases and J gave up 5 bases, with 9 bases separating them. The CDR3 is 14 amino acids. CDR3 DNA sequence: TGTGCCAGCAGCCTTGAGGCGGATAATTCACCCCTCCACTTT. This codes for CASSLEADNSPLHF.

The CDR3 region has the DNA TGTGCCAGCACCCTAATCGGGCGGGGACGACTAAGCACAGATACGCAGTATTTT. It encodes CASTLIGRGRLSTDTQYF. The rearrangement uses TRBV19 and TRBJ2-3; D perhaps matches TRBD2 (6 bases). CDR1 and CDR2 (germline): LNHDA, SQIVND (reference sequence). The CDR3 sequence is 18 residues long. V lost 9 bases and J lost 0, with 25 bases in between.

The chain links TRBV24-1 to TRBJ2-3; 7 bases map to TRBD1. CDR3 size: 13 residues. Trimming cost V 4 bases and J 5 bases; bases outside gene matches: 2. Germline CDR1 is KGHDR and CDR2 is SFDVKD. CDR3 in amino acids: CATSEYRGDTQYF. The DNA of the CDR3 is TGTGCCACCAGTGAGTACAGGGGAGATACGCAGTATTTT.

The gene calls are TRBV11-2 and TRBJ1-2; tentative D call: TRBD1 (6 bases). The CDR3 is 12 amino acids. Trimming stripped 5 bases from V and 7 bases from J, with 11 bases between. Germline V gene lookup returns CDR1 SGHAT and CDR2 FQNNGV. The CDR3 here is CASSSRGFGYTF. The CDR3 nucleotides read TGTGCCAGCAGCAGCAGGGGTTTTGGCTACACCTTC.

This clone was counted only a few times. The CDR3 coding sequence is TGTGCCAGCAGCCAAGATATATCGAAAGAGGAAGCTTTCTTT. This codes for CASSQDISKEEAFF. This chain connects TRBV3-1 (or the pseudogene TRBV3-2) to TRBJ1-1; D gene unclear. With 0 bases removed from V and 8 bases from J, the gap between germline ends came to 13 bases. Germline V gene sequence: CDR1 LGHDT, CDR2 YNNKEL (reference sequence). This CDR3 has 14 residues.

This sequence joins TRBV15 and TRBJ1-6; 7 bases match TRBD1. Germline values: CDR1 LNHNV, CDR2 YYDKDF (reference sequence). V trimming: 6 bases; J trimming: 6 bases; junction bases outside the gene matches: 14. The CDR3 spans 17 residues. CDR3 residues: CATRRNDGTASNSPLHF. In nucleotides, the CDR3 is TGTGCCACCAGAAGAAACGACGGGACAGCGAGTAATTCACCCCTCCACTTT.

The chain combines TRBV3-1 (or the pseudogene TRBV3-2) with TRBJ1-4, with D unclear. Germline values: CDR1 LGHDT, CDR2 YNNKEL (reference sequence). CDR3 length equals 14 residues. Trimming took 0 bases from V and 5 from J, leaving 7 bases between them. Here the CDR3 reads CASSQDTLNEKLFF. The CDR3 DNA reads as TGTGCCAGCAGCCAAGATACTCTGAATGAAAAACTGTTTTTT.

The chain recombines TRBV5-6 with TRBJ1-1; 7 bases map to TRBD1. Unmatched junction bases numbered 1, after V lost 1 base and J lost 4 bases. CDR1 is SGHDT and CDR2 is YYEEEE in the germline V gene. The CDR3 runs 13 residues. CDR3 in amino acids: CASSLYRGTEAFF. The CDR3 DNA is TGTGCCAGCAGCTTGTACAGGGGCACTGAAGCTTTCTTT. The full variable domain, completed using reference TRBV5-6 and TRBJ1-1, is DAGVTQSPTHLIKTRGQQVTLRCSPKSGHDTVSWYQQALGQGPQFIFQYYEEEERQRGNFPDRFSGHQFPNYSSELNVNALLLGDSALYLCASSLYRGTEAFFGQGTRLTVV.